Below, 5 T cell receptor beta chains from the same sample are listed, as sequenced in a study of metastatic and nonmetastatic thyroid tumors. Thyroid surgery had not been preceded by any treatment in any patient. Using MiXCR, TCRdb re-called clones from the PCR reads. The sample holds 25,000 to 35,000 clones; 11% are singletons and the top ten take roughly 15%. Sequenced: blood. Receptors were obtained from a female donor with papillary thyroid cancer or a benign thyroid nodule (not recorded which). Some clones in this sample may be carry-over from other donors' samples.

The rearrangement uses TRBV6-1 and TRBJ1-2, with a weak D call TRBD1 (5 bases). Trimming left V 6 bases short and J 3 bases short, with 17 bases between. In germline, CDR1 is MNHNS, CDR2 SASEGT. This CDR3 is built from 15 residues. The CDR3 coding sequence is TGTGCCAGCAGACGCCCCACGGCGGGGGACTATGGCTACACCTTC. Encoded protein: CASRRPTAGDYGYTF.

This clone was found many times. V usage is TRBV2 and J usage is TRBJ1-1; TRBD1 might be the D (6 bases). Per germline, CDR1 SNHLY and CDR2 FYNNEI. The CDR3 covers 11 residues. V was trimmed by 6 bases and J by 7 bases, leaving 9 bases between them. The CDR3 protein is CASSLQGEAFF. In DNA, the CDR3 is TGTGCCAGCAGCCTACAGGGTGAAGCTTTCTTT.

This clone was seen at least ten times. The chain employs TRBV4-3 and TRBJ2-3; 7 nucleotides match TRBD1. CDR1 and CDR2 (germline): LGHNA, YSLEER. The length of the CDR3 is 17 residues. V gave up 0 bases and J gave up 4 bases; unmatched junction bases: 10. CDR3 in DNA: TGCGCCAGCAGCCAAGATCTAGGGGGCAGGGGGTCAGATACGCAGTATTTT. Amino acid sequence: CASSQDLGGRGSDTQYF.

Points on this clone: A read error may produce the germline difference seen at one junction end. The chain carries TRBV6-2 or TRBV6-3 and TRBJ2-3; 7 bases line up with TRBD1. This CDR3 region has 15 residues. Germline loops: CDR1 MNHEY, CDR2 SVGEGT. CDR3 loop: CTSRTQGVYTDTQYF. As DNA, the CDR3 is TGTACCAGCAGAACCCAGGGGGTCTACACAGATACGCAGTATTTT.

This clone has a count of ten or more. At the DNA level, this CDR3 is encoded by other sequences in the same sample as well. This rearrangement joins TRBV6-1 to TRBJ1-3; the D is unclear. Germline V gene data show CDR1 as MNHNS and CDR2 as SASEGT. The CDR3 covers 15 residues. Trimming shortened V by 6 bases and J by 0 bases, and 12 bases separated the two germline ends. CDR3 amino acids: CASRTTFGSGNTIYF. CDR3 DNA sequence: TGTGCCAGCAGGACGACATTTGGCTCTGGAAACACCATATATTTT.